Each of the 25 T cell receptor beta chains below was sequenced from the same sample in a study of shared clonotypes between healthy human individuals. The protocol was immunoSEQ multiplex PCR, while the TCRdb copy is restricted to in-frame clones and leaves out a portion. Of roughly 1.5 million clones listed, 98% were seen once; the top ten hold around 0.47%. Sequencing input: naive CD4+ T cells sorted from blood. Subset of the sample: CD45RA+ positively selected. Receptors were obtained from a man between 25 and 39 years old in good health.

CDR3 in amino acids: CASSLDRLWYEQFF. In nucleotides, the CDR3 is TGTGCCAGCAGCTTAGATCGGTTGTGGTATGAGCAGTTCTTC. The rearrangement links TRBV11-2 to TRBJ2-1; D not resolved. Germline loops: CDR1 SGHAT, CDR2 FQNNGV. V shed 0 bases and J shed 8 bases, with 11 bases lying between them. The CDR3 has 14 residues.

DNA for the CDR3: TGTGCCAGCAGCTTAGGAGTCGGCGGAGGCCCCTACAATGAGCAGTTCTTC. Protein product: CASSLGVGGGPYNEQFF. V and J are TRBV7-6 and TRBJ2-1, with a tentative D call TRBD2 (5 bases). The germline V gene encodes CDR1 SGHVS and CDR2 FNYEAQ. The CDR3 contains 17 residues. V dropped 1 base and J dropped 2 bases, with 15 bases sitting between them.

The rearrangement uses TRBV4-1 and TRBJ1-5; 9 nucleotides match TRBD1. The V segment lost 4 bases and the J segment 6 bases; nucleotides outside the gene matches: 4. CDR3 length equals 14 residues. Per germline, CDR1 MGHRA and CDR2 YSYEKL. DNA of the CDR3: TGCGCCAGCAGCCCTGGACAGGGGCTTCAGCCCCAGCATTTT. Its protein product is CASSPGQGLQPQHF.

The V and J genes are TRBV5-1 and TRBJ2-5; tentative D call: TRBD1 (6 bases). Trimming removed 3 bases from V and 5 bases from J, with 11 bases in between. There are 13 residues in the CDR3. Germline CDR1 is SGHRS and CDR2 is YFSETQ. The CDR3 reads CASSWAGVETQYF. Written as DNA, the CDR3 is TGCGCCAGCAGCTGGGCAGGGGTGGAGACCCAGTACTTC.

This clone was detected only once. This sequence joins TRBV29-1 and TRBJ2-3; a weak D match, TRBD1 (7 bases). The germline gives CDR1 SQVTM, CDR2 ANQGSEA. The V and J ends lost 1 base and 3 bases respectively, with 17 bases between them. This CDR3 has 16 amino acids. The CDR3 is CSVEGGGTVVTDTQYF. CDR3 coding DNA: TGCAGCGTTGAAGGCGGAGGGACAGTTGTAACAGATACGCAGTATTTT.

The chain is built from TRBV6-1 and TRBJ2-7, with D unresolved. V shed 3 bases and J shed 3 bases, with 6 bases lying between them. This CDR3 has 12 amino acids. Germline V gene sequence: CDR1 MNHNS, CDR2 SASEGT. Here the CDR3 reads CASSDEVYEQYF. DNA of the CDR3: TGTGCCAGCAGTGATGAAGTCTACGAGCAGTACTTC.

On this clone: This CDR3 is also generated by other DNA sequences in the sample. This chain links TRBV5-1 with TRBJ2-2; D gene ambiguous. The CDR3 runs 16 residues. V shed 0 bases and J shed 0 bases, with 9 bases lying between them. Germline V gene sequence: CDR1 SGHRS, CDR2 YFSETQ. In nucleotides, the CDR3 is TGCGCCAGCAGCTTGGCGGCAGTCGCGAACACCGGGGAGCTGTTTTTT. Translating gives CASSLAAVANTGELFF.

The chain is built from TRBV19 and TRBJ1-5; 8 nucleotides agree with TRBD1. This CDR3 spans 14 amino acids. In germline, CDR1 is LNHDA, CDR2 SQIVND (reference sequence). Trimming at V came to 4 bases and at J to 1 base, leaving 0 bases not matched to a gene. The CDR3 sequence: CASSTGGSNQPQHF. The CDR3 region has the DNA TGTGCCAGTAGTACAGGGGGCAGCAATCAGCCCCAGCATTTT.

The CDR3 DNA sequence: TGTGCCAGCAGTCGGAAAACGGGACTAGCGGTCTACGAGCAGTACTTC. Its translation: CASSRKTGLAVYEQYF. This chain uses TRBV6-6 with TRBJ2-7, with 11 bases identical to TRBD2. V gave up 5 bases and J gave up 3 bases; unmatched junction bases: 9. The CDR3 consists of 16 residues. From germline, CDR1 is MNHNY and CDR2 SVGAGI (reference sequence).

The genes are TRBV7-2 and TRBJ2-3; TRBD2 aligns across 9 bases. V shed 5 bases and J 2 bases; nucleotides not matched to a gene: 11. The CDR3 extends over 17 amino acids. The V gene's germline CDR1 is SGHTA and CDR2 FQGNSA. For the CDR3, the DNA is TGTGCCAGCAGCACCCCGCTGGCGGGAGGGCCCACAGATACGCAGTATTTT. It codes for CASSTPLAGGPTDTQYF.

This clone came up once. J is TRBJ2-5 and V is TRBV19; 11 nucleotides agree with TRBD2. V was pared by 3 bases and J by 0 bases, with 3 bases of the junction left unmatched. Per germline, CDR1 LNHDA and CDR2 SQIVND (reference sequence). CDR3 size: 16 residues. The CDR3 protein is CASSMGLAVYQETQYF. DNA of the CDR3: TGTGCCAGTAGTATGGGACTAGCGGTGTACCAAGAGACCCAGTACTTC.

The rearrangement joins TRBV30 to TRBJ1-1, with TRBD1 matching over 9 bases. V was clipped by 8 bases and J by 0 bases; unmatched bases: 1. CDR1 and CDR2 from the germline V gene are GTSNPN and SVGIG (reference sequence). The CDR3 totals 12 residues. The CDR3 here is CARDRVNTEAFF. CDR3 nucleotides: TGTGCCCGGGACAGGGTGAACACTGAAGCTTTCTTT. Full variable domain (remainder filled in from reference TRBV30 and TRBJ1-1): SQTIHQWPATLVQPVGSPLSLECTVEGTSNPNLYWYRQAAGRGLQLLFYSVGIGQISSEVPQNLSASRPQDRQFILSSKKLLLSDSGFYLCARDRVNTEAFFGQGTRLTVV.

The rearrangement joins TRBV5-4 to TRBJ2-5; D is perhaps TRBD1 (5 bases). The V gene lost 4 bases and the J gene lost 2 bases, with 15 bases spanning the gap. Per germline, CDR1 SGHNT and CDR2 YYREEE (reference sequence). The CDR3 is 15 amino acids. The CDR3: CASSAKTGFQETQYF. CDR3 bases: TGTGCCAGCAGCGCAAAAACAGGTTTTCAAGAGACCCAGTACTTC.

The CDR3 DNA follows: TGTGCCAGCACATTAGGGTTGGGGGCGCCGGGAACTGAAGCTTTCTTT. Its protein product is CASTLGLGAPGTEAFF. V is TRBV7-2 and J is TRBJ1-1; tentatively, D is TRBD1 (6 bases). Trimming left V 7 bases short and J 5 bases short, with 23 bases between. The CDR3 is 16 amino acids. Germline assignment: CDR1 SGHTA and CDR2 FQGNSA. Complete variable domain (other parts from reference TRBV7-2 and TRBJ1-1): GAGVSQSPSNKVTEKGKDVELRCDPISGHTALYWYRQSLGQGLEFLIYFQGNSAPDKSGLPSDRFSAERTGGSVSTLTIQRTQQEDSAVYLCASTLGLGAPGTEAFFGQGTRLTVV.

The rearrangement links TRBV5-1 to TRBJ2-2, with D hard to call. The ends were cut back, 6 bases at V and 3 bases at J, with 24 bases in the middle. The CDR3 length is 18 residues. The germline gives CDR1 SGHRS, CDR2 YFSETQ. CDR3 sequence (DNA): TGCGCCAGCAACGATGGCGTTTTGTTCGGATCCGACACCGGGGAGCTGTTTTTT. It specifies CASNDGVLFGSDTGELFF.

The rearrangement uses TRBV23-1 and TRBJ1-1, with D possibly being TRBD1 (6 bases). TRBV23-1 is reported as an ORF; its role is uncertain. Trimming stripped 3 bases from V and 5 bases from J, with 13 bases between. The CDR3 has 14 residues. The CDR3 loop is CASSQRGARTEAFF. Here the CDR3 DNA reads TGCGCCAGCAGTCAGAGGGGGGCGCGGACTGAAGCTTTCTTT.

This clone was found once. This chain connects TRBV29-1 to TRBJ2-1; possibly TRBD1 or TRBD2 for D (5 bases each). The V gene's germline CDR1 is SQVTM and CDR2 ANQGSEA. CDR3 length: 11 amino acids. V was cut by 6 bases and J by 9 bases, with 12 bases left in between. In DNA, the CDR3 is TGCAGCGTCGGGGACCCATTTGAGCAGTTCTTC. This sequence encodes CSVGDPFEQFF.

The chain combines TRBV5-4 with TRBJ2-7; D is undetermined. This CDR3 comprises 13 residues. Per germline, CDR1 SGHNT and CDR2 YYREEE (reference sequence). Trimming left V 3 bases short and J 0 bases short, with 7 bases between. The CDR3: CASSSPPSYEQYF. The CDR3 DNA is TGTGCCAGCAGCTCACCCCCCTCCTACGAGCAGTACTTC. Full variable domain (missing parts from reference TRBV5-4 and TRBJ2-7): ETGVTQSPTHLIKTRGQQVTLRCSSQSGHNTVSWYQQALGQGPQFIFQYYREEENGRGNFPPRFSGLQFPNYSSELNVNALELDDSALYLCASSSPPSYEQYFGPGTRLTVT.

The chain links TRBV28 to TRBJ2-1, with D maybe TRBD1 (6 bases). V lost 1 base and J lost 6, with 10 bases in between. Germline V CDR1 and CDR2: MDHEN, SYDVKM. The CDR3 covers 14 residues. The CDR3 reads CASSLYRDRNEQFF. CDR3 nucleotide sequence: TGTGCCAGCAGTTTATACAGGGATCGCAATGAGCAGTTCTTC.

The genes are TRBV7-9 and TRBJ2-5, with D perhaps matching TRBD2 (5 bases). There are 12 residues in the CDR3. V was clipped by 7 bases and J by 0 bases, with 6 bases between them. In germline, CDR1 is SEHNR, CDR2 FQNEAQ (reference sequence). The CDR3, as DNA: TGTGCCAGCACGCGGGACCAAGAGACCCAGTACTTC. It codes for CASTRDQETQYF.

The CDR3 protein is CASSLRNYEQYF. The CDR3 DNA reads as TGTGCCAGCAGCTTGCGTAACTACGAGCAGTACTTC. The V and J genes are TRBV5-4 and TRBJ2-7; D not resolved. The length of the CDR3 is 12 residues. Germline CDR1 reads SGHNT; CDR2 reads YYREEE (reference sequence). Trimming left V 1 base short and J 3 bases short, with 5 bases between.

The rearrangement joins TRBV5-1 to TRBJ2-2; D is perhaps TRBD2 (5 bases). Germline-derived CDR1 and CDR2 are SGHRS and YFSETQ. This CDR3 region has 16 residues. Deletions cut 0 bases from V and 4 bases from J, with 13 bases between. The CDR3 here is CASSLGSRASTGELFF. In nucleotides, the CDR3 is TGCGCCAGCAGCTTGGGGTCGAGGGCCTCCACCGGGGAGCTGTTTTTT.

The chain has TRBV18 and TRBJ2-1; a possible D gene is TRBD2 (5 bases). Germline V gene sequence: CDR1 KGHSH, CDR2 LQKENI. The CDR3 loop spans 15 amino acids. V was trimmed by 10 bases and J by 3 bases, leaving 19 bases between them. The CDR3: CAIRTRAGDYNEQFF. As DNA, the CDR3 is TGTGCCATCAGAACAAGGGCGGGTGACTACAATGAGCAGTTCTTC.

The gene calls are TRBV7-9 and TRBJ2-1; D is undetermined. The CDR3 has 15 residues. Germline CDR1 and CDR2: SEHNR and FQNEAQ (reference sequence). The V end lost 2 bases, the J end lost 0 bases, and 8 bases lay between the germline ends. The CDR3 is CASSLTKDSYNEQFF. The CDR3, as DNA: TGTGCCAGCAGCTTAACTAAGGACTCCTACAATGAGCAGTTCTTC.

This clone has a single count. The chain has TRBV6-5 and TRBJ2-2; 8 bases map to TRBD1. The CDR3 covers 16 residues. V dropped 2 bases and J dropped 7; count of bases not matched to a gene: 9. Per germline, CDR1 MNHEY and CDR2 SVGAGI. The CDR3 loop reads CASSYPRTGRIGELFF. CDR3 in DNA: TGTGCCAGCAGTTACCCACGGACAGGGCGGATCGGGGAGCTGTTTTTT.